This TCR beta chain was obtained from a study of T-cell reconstitution after alpha-beta-depleted transplantation in children. Construction of the TCRbeta library involved unique molecular identifiers. TCRdb fed the PCR reads into MiXCR, producing one record per CDR3 protein. In the table there are roughly 310,000 distinct CDR3 sequences, 20% to 30% of which are singletons. The CDR3 covers 15 residues. Germline V CDR1 and CDR2: MNHEY, SVGEGT. V lost 2 bases and J 4 bases, leaving 12 bases between the germline ends. The TCR was taken from a male patient aged 10-17 years who had a stem cell transplant for acute lymphoblastic leukemia, so the T cells may come from the graft donor. The material was PBMCs, mostly from graft donor cells, obtained 180 days after TCRalphabeta/CD19-depleted stem cell transplant. V usage is TRBV6-2 or TRBV6-3 and J usage is TRBJ2-1; D may be TRBD1 (7 bases). The CDR3 loop reads CASSYRRGAYNEQFF. The CDR3 region has the DNA TGTGCCAGCAGTTACCGCAGGGGGGCTTACAATGAGCAGTTCTTC.